This T cell receptor (beta chain) was sequenced during a study of molecular identifiers for immune sequencing clone quantification. A CD8+CD4-CCR7+CD45RA+ gate was used to sort naive CD8 T cells. In TCRdb, the PCR reads were re-called with MiXCR into one record per CDR3 protein. Seen here are around 460,000 distinct CDR3 sequences, about 20% observed once, and the top ten hold 0.84%. This clonotype came up a few times. The CDR3 covers 15 residues. Per the germline V gene, CDR1 is SGHVS and CDR2 is FNYEAQ. Trimming removed 4 bases at V and 0 bases at J, with 13 bases between. The origin of this receptor is a human donor in good health. Some libraries in this study had Jurkat cell RNA spiked in. Sequencing was done on a sample of naive CD8+ T cells from blood, with Jurkat cell RNA spiked in. Noted subset: FACS-sorted CD8+CD4-CCR7+CD45RA+ naive T cells. This rearrangement joins TRBV7-6 to TRBJ2-7; tentatively, D is TRBD2 (6 bases). For the CDR3, the DNA is TGTGCCAGCAGCTGGGACTCCACGAGCTCCTACGAGCAGTACTTC. Translation gives CASSWDSTSSYEQYF.